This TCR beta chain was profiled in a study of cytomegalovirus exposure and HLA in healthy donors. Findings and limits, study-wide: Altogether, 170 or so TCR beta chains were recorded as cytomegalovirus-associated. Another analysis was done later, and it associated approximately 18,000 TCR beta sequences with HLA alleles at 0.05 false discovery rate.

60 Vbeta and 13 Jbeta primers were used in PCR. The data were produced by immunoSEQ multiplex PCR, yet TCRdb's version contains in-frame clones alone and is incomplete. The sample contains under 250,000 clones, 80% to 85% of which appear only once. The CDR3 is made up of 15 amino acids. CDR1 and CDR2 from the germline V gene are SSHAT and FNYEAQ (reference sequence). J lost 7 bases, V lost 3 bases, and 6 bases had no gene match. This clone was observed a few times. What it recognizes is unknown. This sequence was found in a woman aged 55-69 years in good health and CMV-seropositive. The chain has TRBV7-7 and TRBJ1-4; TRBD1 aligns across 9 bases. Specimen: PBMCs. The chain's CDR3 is CASSLGTGIIEKLFF. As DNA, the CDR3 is TGTGCCAGCAGCTTGGGGACAGGGATAATTGAAAAACTGTTTTTT.